The 14 T cell receptor beta chains reported below all come from one sample, sequenced in a study of regulatory T cells in long-lasting Graves disease. Regarding time point: persistent/refractory GD, antithyroid drugs over 5 years with positive TRAb. PBMC-extracted RNA yielded the TCR library. iRepertoire HTBI primers and Arm-PCR of CDR3 regions built TCR beta libraries. TCRdb redid the calling of the multiplex PCR reads with MiXCR, one entry per CDR3 protein. This repertoire shows a few hundred thousand distinct CDR3 sequences, about 20% found once; its top ten account for about a quarter. The sequenced sample was peripheral blood mononuclear cells (PBMCs), obtained when the disease was refractory, from a patient treated with antithyroid drugs. These receptors were taken from a female donor with Graves disease.

The V and J genes are TRBV28 and TRBJ2-7; D is possibly TRBD1 or TRBD2 (5 bases each). The CDR3 runs 15 residues. Deletions cut 3 bases from V and 5 bases from J, with 17 bases between. Looked up from germline, CDR1 is MDHEN and CDR2 is SYDVKM. The DNA of the CDR3 is TGTGCCAGCAGTTTTCCGAGGGGAAGGTACCACGAGCAGTACTTC. Amino acid sequence: CASSFPRGRYHEQYF. The full variable domain, completed using reference TRBV28 and TRBJ2-7, is DVKVTQSSRYLVKRTGEKVFLECVQDMDHENMFWYRQDPGLGLRLIYFSYDVKMKEKGDIPEGYSVSREKKERFSLILESASTNQTSMYLCASSFPRGRYHEQYFGPGTRLTVT.

The chain couples TRBV6-4 to TRBJ1-4, with 7 bases fitting TRBD1. V shed 5 bases, J shed 8 bases, and the junction held 11 bases outside the gene matches. The CDR3 length is 15 residues. Germline CDR1 reads MRHNA; CDR2 reads SNTAGT. CDR3 coding DNA: TGTGCCAGCAGTTTCGGCCTGACAGGGCGCGAAAAACTGTTTTTT. Its translation is CASSFGLTGREKLFF.

The chain links TRBV7-3 to TRBJ2-2; D remains unclear. The CDR3 sequence is 13 residues long. Germline CDR1 and CDR2: SGHTA and FQGTGA. The V end was cut by 5 bases, the J end by 4 bases, with 8 bases between. The CDR3 nucleotides are TGTGCCAGCAGCGCAGGTGTCACCGGGGAGCTGTTTTTT. Translation gives CASSAGVTGELFF.

This clonotype was seen only a few times. This chain connects TRBV7-3 to TRBJ2-7, with D perhaps being TRBD1 or TRBD2 (5 bases each). Per the germline V gene, CDR1 is SGHTA and CDR2 is FQGTGA. Trimming cost V 5 bases and J 6 bases, with 14 bases left between them. This CDR3 spans 13 amino acids. In DNA, the CDR3 is TGTGCCAGCAGCGAACAGAGGGGAGCCGAGCAGTACTTC. As protein: CASSEQRGAEQYF.

The rearrangement uses TRBV2 and TRBJ2-3; the match to TRBD2 covers 7 bases. CDR3 length equals 14 residues. Per germline, CDR1 SNHLY and CDR2 FYNNEI. J was trimmed by 4 bases and V by 10 bases; bases with no gene match: 11. The CDR3 loop reads CATLGRELSDTQYF. CDR3 DNA sequence: TGTGCCACCCTTGGGCGGGAGCTGTCAGATACGCAGTATTTT. Using reference TRBV2 and TRBJ2-3 for the parts outside the CDR3, the full variable domain is EPEVTQTPSHQVTQMGQEVILRCVPISNHLYFYWYRQILGQKVEFLVSFYNNEISEKSEIFDDQFSVERPDGSNFTLKIRSTKLEDSAMYFCATLGRELSDTQYFGPGTRLTVL.

In this sample, this clonotype turned up many times. This chain joins TRBV6-1 and TRBJ2-7; 7 nucleotides agree with TRBD1. Germline CDR1 is MNHNS and CDR2 is SASEGT. The CDR3 is 15 residues long. V was pared by 8 bases and J by 3 bases, with 13 bases of the junction left unmatched. The CDR3 nucleotides read TGTGCCAGCGAAGGAGGATCGACAGGGCTCTACGAGCAGTACTTC. Its protein is CASEGGSTGLYEQYF.

This clonotype was seen ten or more times. Here the CDR3 reads CASSQVIADTGELFF. The CDR3 bases are TGTGCCAGCAGCCAAGTCATAGCGGACACCGGGGAGCTGTTTTTT. The chain joins TRBV3-1 to TRBJ2-2; D perhaps matches TRBD2 (6 bases). The germline CDR1 and CDR2 sequences are LGHDT and YNNKEL (reference sequence). V gave up 1 base and J gave up 3 bases, with 9 bases separating them. The CDR3 extends over 15 amino acids.

The rearrangement uses TRBV19 and TRBJ1-2; no clear D gene. The V and J ends lost 7 bases and 7 bases respectively, with 16 bases between them. Per the germline V gene, CDR1 is LNHDA and CDR2 is SQIVND (reference sequence). The CDR3 sequence is 13 residues long. CDR3: CASTLGISAGYTF. CDR3 bases: TGTGCCAGTACCCTTGGGATCTCGGCTGGCTACACCTTC.

This clonotype appeared many times. CDR3 DNA: TGTGCCAGCAGCTCGGGGACCACCCCGACGGAGACCCAGTACTTC. Amino acids: CASSSGTTPTETQYF. The chain links TRBV11-2 to TRBJ2-5, with D perhaps given as TRBD1 or TRBD2 (5 bases each). The ends were cut back, 4 bases at V and 5 bases at J, with 17 bases in the middle. Germline V CDR1 and CDR2: SGHAT, FQNNGV. CDR3 length equals 15 residues.

Concerning this clonotype itself: Since a much larger clone is just one base distant, this may be a read error. This chain uses TRBV11-1 with TRBJ1-6; maybe TRBD1 (6 bases). Germline loops: CDR1 SGHAT, CDR2 FQDESV (reference sequence). The CDR3 extends over 17 amino acids. The CDR3 region is CASSFQPRTELNSPPHF. CDR3 bases: TGTGCCAGCAGCTTCCAGCCGCGGACAGAGCTTAATTCACCCCCCCACTTT.

In this sample, this clonotype turned up many times. V usage is TRBV6-4 and J usage is TRBJ2-2; tentatively, D is TRBD1 or TRBD2 (5 bases each). Per the germline V gene, CDR1 is MRHNA and CDR2 is SNTAGT. V lost 5 bases to trimming and J lost 1 base, with 11 bases between them. The CDR3 is made up of 15 amino acids. The DNA for the CDR3 is TGTGCCAGCAGTTCCACAGGAGGGAACACCGGGGAGCTGTTTTTT. It translates to CASSSTGGNTGELFF.

This clonotype occurred a few times. This chain connects TRBV7-3 to TRBJ1-5, with a possible D match to TRBD1 (5 bases). Germline-derived CDR1 and CDR2 are SGHTA and FQGTGA. The germline V and J ends were trimmed by 5 bases and 7 bases, with 24 bases remaining between them. The CDR3 is 17 residues long. CDR3 coding DNA: TGTGCCAGCAGCGCACGGGCAGGGAGGCCTTGGGAACAGCCCCAGCATTTT. Amino acids: CASSARAGRPWEQPQHF.

In this sample, this clonotype turned up a few times. The chain joins TRBV10-3 to TRBJ1-1, with D unresolved. V was clipped by 0 bases and J by 10 bases, with 15 bases between them. CDR1 ENHRY and CDR2 SYGVKD come from the germline V gene. The CDR3 length is 14 residues. CDR3 nucleotides: TGTGCCATCAGTGAGTCCCGAGAAACGGGAGGAGCTTTCTTT. Translation: CAISESRETGGAFF.

This clonotype was recorded many times. The chain couples TRBV20-1 to TRBJ1-5; D is undetermined. This CDR3 has 14 residues. The V and J ends lost 0 bases and 3 bases respectively, with 9 bases between them. Germline CDR1 and CDR2: DFQATT and SNEGSKA (reference sequence). CDR3 protein: CSARDPRYNQPQHF. As DNA, the CDR3 is TGCAGTGCTAGAGATCCCAGGTACAATCAGCCCCAGCATTTT.